This TCR beta chain was identified during a study of early T cells in non-severe SARS-CoV-2 infection. About the research overall: Alpha and beta chains were unpaired, from unsorted whole-blood bulk RNA.

MiXCR, run by TCRdb on the 5' RACE reads, gives a single entry per CDR3 protein. The sample shows over 85,000 distinct CDR3 sequences, 15% to 20% of them seen only once. The CDR3 length is 12 residues. Germline V gene lookup returns CDR1 LGHDT and CDR2 YNNKEL (reference sequence). Trimming cost V 3 bases and J 10 bases, with 12 bases left between them. Sequences were obtained from whole blood. The chain is built from TRBV3-1 and TRBJ1-1; no clear D. The clonotype comes from an adult who was a healthcare worker with PCR-confirmed SARS-CoV-2 infection or an uninfected control (not recorded which). The CDR3 spells CASSHEGVGAFF. In DNA, the CDR3 is TGTGCCAGCAGCCACGAGGGTGTAGGAGCTTTCTTT.